These 3 T cell receptor beta chains were all obtained from the same sample, sequenced in a study of blood T cell repertoires in COVID-19. Sequencing used immunoSEQ multiplex PCR; TCRdb keeps in-frame clones, though not all of them. The table includes approximately 160,000 clones, more than 75% detected once. Sequencing was carried out using peripheral blood. The receptors were gathered from an older woman with COVID-19, enrolled during active disease.

This chain connects TRBV5-6 to TRBJ2-3; TRBD1 matches at 10 bases. This CDR3 spans 18 amino acids. Germline lookup yields CDR1 SGHDT and CDR2 YYEEEE. V shed 2 bases and J 1 base; nucleotides not matched to a gene: 10. The CDR3 spells CASSFRATGGRGTDTQYF. DNA of the CDR3: TGTGCCAGCAGCTTTCGGGCGACAGGGGGCCGGGGCACAGATACGCAGTATTTT.

The rearrangement links TRBV29-1 to TRBJ2-5; the D gene is possibly TRBD2 (5 bases). V lost 6 bases and J 5 bases, leaving 16 bases between the germline ends. Germline V gene lookup returns CDR1 SQVTM and CDR2 ANQGSEA. This CDR3 comprises 13 residues. The DNA of the CDR3 is TGCAGCGTGAATGGGCCAACGGGGGAGACCCAGTACTTC. Encoded protein: CSVNGPTGETQYF.

V usage is TRBV6-5 and J usage is TRBJ1-3, with 9 positions matching TRBD1. With 8 bases clipped from V and 2 bases from J, the junction kept 4 bases outside the gene matches. The CDR3 runs 14 residues. CDR1 MNHEY and CDR2 SVGAGI come from the germline V gene. This chain's CDR3 is CASGQGTTGNTIYF. The CDR3 bases are TGTGCCAGCGGACAGGGGACAACTGGAAACACCATATATTTT.